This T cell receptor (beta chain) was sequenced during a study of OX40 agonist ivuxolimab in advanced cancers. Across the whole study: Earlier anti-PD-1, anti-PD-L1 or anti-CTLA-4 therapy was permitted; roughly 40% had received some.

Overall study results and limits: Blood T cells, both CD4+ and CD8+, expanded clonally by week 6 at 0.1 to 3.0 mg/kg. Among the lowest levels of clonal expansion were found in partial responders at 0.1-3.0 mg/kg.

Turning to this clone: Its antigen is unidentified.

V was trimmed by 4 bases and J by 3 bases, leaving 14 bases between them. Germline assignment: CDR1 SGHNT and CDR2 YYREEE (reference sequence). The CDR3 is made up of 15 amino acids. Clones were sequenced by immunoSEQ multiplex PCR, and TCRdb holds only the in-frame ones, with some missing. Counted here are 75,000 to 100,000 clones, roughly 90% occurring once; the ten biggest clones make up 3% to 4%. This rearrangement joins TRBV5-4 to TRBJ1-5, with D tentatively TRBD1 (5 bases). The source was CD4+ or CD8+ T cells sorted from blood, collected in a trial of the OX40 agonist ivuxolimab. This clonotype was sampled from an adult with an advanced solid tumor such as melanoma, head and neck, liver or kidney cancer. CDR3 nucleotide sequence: TGTGCCAGCAGCGCCGGGGAGGGGTACAATCAGCCCCAGCATTTT. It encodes CASSAGEGYNQPQHF.